This record concerns one TCR beta chain sequence. Its antigen is currently unknown. A junction end diverges from the germline sequence, so it may reflect a read error. CD4+ cell separation produced CD45RA+ naive and CD45RA-negative memory subsets. Repertoires were generated with immunoSEQ multiplex PCR, while TCRdb's copy carries only in-frame clones and drops some. Among over a million clones listed, 98% were seen once. Per germline, CDR1 MDHEN and CDR2 SYDVKM. The length of the CDR3 is 12 residues. This record comes from a study of shared clonotypes between healthy human individuals. Study summary: The cohort had a couple of women and three men, ages 18 to 49. Each donor's CD4 naive and CD4 memory cells filled three plates apiece, CD8 naive two, and CD8 memory one. Study outcomes and limitations: Across subsets, estimated richness was generally greater for naive than for memory populations.

Input material: naive CD4+ T cells sorted from blood. Subset here: CD45RA+ positively selected. This TCR came from a man aged 25 to 40 in good health. The chain couples TRBV28 to TRBJ2-1; D unresolved. CDR3 region: CASSLGLGSKVF. CDR3 in DNA: TGTGCCAGCAGTTTAGGGTTAGGAAGTAAGGTCTTC. Complete variable domain (other parts from reference TRBV28 and TRBJ2-1): DVKVTQSSRYLVKRTGEKVFLECVQDMDHENMFWYRQDPGLGLRLIYFSYDVKMKEKGDIPEGYSVSREKKERFSLILESASTNQTSMYLCASSLGLGSKVFGPGTRLTVL.